The rows below give T cell receptor beta chains drawn from one sample of a study of shared clonotypes between healthy human individuals. Sequencing used immunoSEQ multiplex PCR; TCRdb keeps in-frame clones, though not all of them. Among a few million clones listed, more than 85% were seen once. Specimen: naive CD4+ T cells from PBMCs. The receptors shown here come from a man between 18 and 29 years old in good health. Some clones in this sample may be carry-over from other donors' samples. CDR3s include the opening cysteine and the closing phenylalanine or tryptophan. D genes are given only for firm matches. Clone size is given for some rows only: seen once, a few or many times, or a class if the clone is expanded.

d_gene,j_gene,v_gene,abundance,CDR3nt,CDR3aa
NA,TRBJ2-5,TRBV6-5,NA,TGTGCCAGCTCAAGGTGGGGGGTCCAAGAGACCCAGTACTTC,CASSRWGVQETQYF
TRBD1,TRBJ2-3,TRBV6-4,NA,TGTGCCAGCAGTGAGGGGACAGGGATCACAGATACGCAGTATTTT,CASSEGTGITDTQYF
TRBD2,TRBJ2-7,TRBV7-6,NA,TGTGCCAGCAGCTTAACTCAGCGGGACTACGAGCAGTACTTC,CASSLTQRDYEQYF
TRBD1,TRBJ2-7,TRBV6-1,NA,TGTGCCAGCAGTGCAGGGGGAAGAACCTACGAGCAGTACTTC,CASSAGGRTYEQYF
NA,TRBJ1-2,TRBV7-2,NA,TGTGCCAGCAGCTTAGTTCTGCATGGCTACACCTTC,CASSLVLHGYTF
TRBD2,TRBJ2-2,TRBV19,NA,TGTGCCAGCAACCCCCGGGGGGGCTCATCGAACACCGGGGAGCTGTTTTTT,CASNPRGGSSNTGELFF
NA,TRBJ1-2,TRBV19,NA,TGTGCCAGTAGTCTGAGGGGGAATGGCTACACCTTC,CASSLRGNGYTF
TRBD2,TRBJ2-5,TRBV5-6,NA,TGTGCCAGCAGCTTGGATAGCGGGAGGGGAGAGACCCAGTACTTC,CASSLDSGRGETQYF
NA,TRBJ2-2,TRBV14,NA,TGTGCCAGCAGCCAAGATGGGGTCGGGGAGCTGTTTTTT,CASSQDGVGELFF
NA,TRBJ1-4,TRBV28,NA,TGTGCCAGCAGTCAGAGGGGGGAAAAACTGTTTTTT,CASSQRGEKLFF
NA,TRBJ1-5,TRBV6-5,NA,TGTGCCAGCAGTTTCGGTAGCAATCAGCCCCAGCATTTT,CASSFGSNQPQHF
TRBD1,TRBJ2-2,TRBV7-3,NA,TGTGCCAGCAGCCTGGACAGGGGCGCTAACACCGGGGAGCTGTTTTTT,CASSLDRGANTGELFF
TRBD2,TRBJ2-2,TRBV2,NA,TGTGCCAGCAGTGAAACACTAGCGGGAGGACGTACCGGGGAGCTGTTTTTT,CASSETLAGGRTGELFF
NA,TRBJ2-2,TRBV6-1,NA,TGTGCCAGCAGTGAAACGGTGGGGGCGCCCACCGGGGAGCTGTTTTTT,CASSETVGAPTGELFF
TRBD1,TRBJ2-7,TRBV2,NA,TGTGCCAGCAGCCAGGACAGGGCCGACGAGCAGTACTTC,CASSQDRADEQYF
NA,TRBJ2-5,TRBV28,NA,TGTGCCAGCAGTTTTTCGGGTTTGGCAGAGACCCAGTACTTC,CASSFSGLAETQYF
NA,TRBJ1-1,TRBV5-1,few,TGCGCCAGCAGCTTGGCAGGGTGGGACACTGAAGCTTTCTTT,CASSLAGWDTEAFF
NA,TRBJ2-3,TRBV7-7,NA,TGTGCCAGCAGCGCGGACGGTAGCACAGATACGCAGTATTTT,CASSADGSTDTQYF
NA,TRBJ1-5,TRBV27,NA,TGTGCCAGCCGGTTGGGGCGGAATCAGCCCCAGCATTTT,CASRLGRNQPQHF
NA,TRBJ1-6,TRBV28,once,TGTGCCAGCAGCCCCAGCAGGGTGAATTCACCCCTCCACTTT,CASSPSRVNSPLHF
NA,TRBJ1-1,TRBV18,once,TGTGCCAGCTCACCCACGACGGCAGTGAACACTGAAGCTTTCTTT,CASSPTTAVNTEAFF
NA,TRBJ2-3,TRBV9,NA,TGTGCCAGCAGCGTAGATGTTAGCGCCACAGATACGCAGTATTTT,CASSVDVSATDTQYF
NA,TRBJ2-1,TRBV28,NA,TGTGCCAGCAGGCCAAACCGTGGCGCGTCCTACAATGAGCAGTTCTTC,CASRPNRGASYNEQFF
NA,TRBJ1-1,TRBV19,few,TGTGCCAGTAGCAAGGGGGACATCTCCTATGAAGCTTTCTTT,CASSKGDISYEAFF
NA,TRBJ1-5,TRBV18,NA,TGTGCCAGCTCACCCGATCCTTATTGGCAGCCCCAGCATTTT,CASSPDPYWQPQHF
TRBD1,TRBJ1-2,TRBV7-3,NA,TGTGCCAGCAGCTCGCCGGGACAGGGGGCGGGCTACACCTTC,CASSSPGQGAGYTF
NA,TRBJ2-6,TRBV19,NA,TGTGCCAGTATCGGGCAGCACTCTGGGGCCAACGTCCTGACTTTC,CASIGQHSGANVLTF
NA,TRBJ1-1,TRBV28,NA,TGTGCCAGCAGTTATACGGACAACACTGAAGCTTTCTTT,CASSYTDNTEAFF
TRBD1,TRBJ1-3,TRBV4-1,NA,TGCGCCAGCAGCCAATTCGACAGGGCTGGAAACACCATATATTTT,CASSQFDRAGNTIYF
NA,TRBJ1-3,TRBV19,NA,TGTGCCAGTAGCCCCAAATTTTCCGGAAACACCATATATTTT,CASSPKFSGNTIYF
NA,TRBJ2-2,TRBV27,NA,TGTGCCAGCAGTTTGCGACGTATGACCGGGGAGCTGTTTTTT,CASSLRRMTGELFF
TRBD2,TRBJ2-1,TRBV5-4,NA,TGTGCTGTATCTGGCGGGAGTACATACAATGAGCAGTTCTTC,CAVSGGSTYNEQFF
NA,TRBJ1-5,TRBV7-9,NA,TGTGCCAGCAGCTTACCAGGGACGCATCAGCCCCAGCATTTT,CASSLPGTHQPQHF
TRBD1,TRBJ2-1,TRBV7-3,NA,TGTGCCAGCAGCAAGGACAGGGGGACCTACAATGAGCAGTTCTTC,CASSKDRGTYNEQFF
NA,TRBJ1-1,TRBV27,few,TGTGCCAGCAGTCAACGGGGTTGGAACACTGAAGCTTTCTTT,CASSQRGWNTEAFF
NA,TRBJ2-3,TRBV5-6,NA,TGTGCCAGCAGCTTGGGTAGTCCAGGGGATCCAGGGTATTTT,CASSLGSPGDPGYF
NA,TRBJ1-2,TRBV6-5,NA,TGTGCCAGCAGTTACGATGGGGGACGCTATGGCTACACCTTC,CASSYDGGRYGYTF